One sample yielded the 16 T cell receptor beta chains listed below, sequenced in a study of T-cell memory formation after mild COVID-19. In TCRdb, the 5' RACE reads were re-called with MiXCR into one record per CDR3 protein. The sample lists some 450,000 distinct CDR3 sequences; over 15% were seen once. Material: PBMCs or a T cell subset sorted from them (not recorded which). The receptor source for this set is a man between 18 and 35 years old who had mild COVID-19 (a few samples of this study predate the infection). Cell type and time point are not known.

The DNA for the CDR3 is TGCGCCAGCAGCCAAGAAGGGGCGGGGGGCCGGTACGAGCAGTACTTC. It translates to CASSQEGAGGRYEQYF. This chain connects TRBV4-1 to TRBJ2-7; TRBD2 aligns across 8 bases. This CDR3 spans 16 amino acids. Trimming cost V 0 bases and J 4 bases; bases outside gene matches: 8. Germline assignment: CDR1 MGHRA and CDR2 YSYEKL.

This clonotype was picked up many times. The gene calls are TRBV25-1 and TRBJ1-6; 7 bases are shared with TRBD1. This CDR3 region has 15 residues. V lost 2 bases, J lost 9 bases, and 7 bases stayed unmatched. Germline lookup yields CDR1 MGHDK and CDR2 SYGVNS. The CDR3 nucleotides read TGTGCCAGCAGTGAAGCGGGACAGCCAAGTTCACCCCTCCACTTT. It encodes CASSEAGQPSSPLHF.

This clonotype was observed a handful of times. The genes are TRBV7-9 and TRBJ2-1; D may correspond to TRBD1 or TRBD2 (5 bases each). Per the germline V gene, CDR1 is SEHNR and CDR2 is FQNEAQ (reference sequence). The CDR3 is made up of 15 amino acids. V was clipped by 5 bases and J by 10 bases, with 21 bases between them. CDR3 sequence reads: CASSPGTGFYLEQFF. The CDR3 nucleotides are TGTGCCAGCAGCCCCGGGACGGGCTTCTACCTGGAGCAGTTCTTC.

The chain links TRBV9 to TRBJ2-3, with 9 bases fitting TRBD2. The CDR3 runs to 17 residues. Unmatched junction bases numbered 10, after V lost 0 bases and J lost 5 bases. Per germline, CDR1 SGDLS and CDR2 YYNGEE. CDR3 sequence reads: CASSVGLAGPVGDTQYF. CDR3 DNA: TGTGCCAGCAGCGTAGGGCTAGCGGGACCCGTTGGAGATACGCAGTATTTT.

This clonotype was observed a handful of times. The V call is TRBV4-1, the J call TRBJ2-1; 13 nucleotides line up with TRBD2. The CDR3 sequence is 16 residues long. Germline loops: CDR1 MGHRA, CDR2 YSYEKL. J was trimmed by 6 bases and V by 1 base; bases with no gene match: 3. CDR3 loop: CASSQGTSGGRNEQFF. DNA for the CDR3: TGCGCCAGCAGCCAAGGGACTAGCGGGGGCCGCAATGAGCAGTTCTTC.

The chain combines TRBV7-8 with TRBJ2-7; D possibly corresponds to TRBD1 (6 bases). CDR1 and CDR2 (germline): SGHVS, FQNEAQ. V was pared by 5 bases and J by 6 bases, with 11 bases between. CDR3 length: 12 amino acids. This CDR3 reads CASSQTGGEQYF. The CDR3 DNA is TGTGCCAGCAGCCAGACAGGAGGCGAGCAGTACTTC.

The chain joins TRBV24-1 to TRBJ2-7; 12 bases are shared with TRBD1. Unmatched junction bases numbered 6, after V lost 3 bases and J lost 7 bases. CDR1 KGHDR and CDR2 SFDVKD come from the germline V gene. The length of the CDR3 is 15 residues. DNA for the CDR3: TGTGCCACCAGTGATCGGGACAGGGGGCTCGGAGAGCAGTACGTC. Amino acids: CATSDRDRGLGEQYV.

This clonotype was seen more than once but under ten times. V gene TRBV10-3 combines with J gene TRBJ1-1; D uncertain. The V and J ends lost 2 bases and 1 base respectively, with 14 bases between them. Germline CDR1 and CDR2: ENHRY and SYGVKD. CDR3 length equals 16 residues. The DNA of the CDR3 is TGTGCCATCAGTGAGCCATTCGTCGCCGAGAACACTGAAGCTTTCTTT. This sequence encodes CAISEPFVAENTEAFF.

The chain joins TRBV29-1 to TRBJ2-2; a possible D gene is TRBD2 (5 bases). CDR3 length: 13 residues. Trimming took 8 bases from V and 0 from J, leaving 10 bases between them. Germline loops: CDR1 SQVTM, CDR2 ANQGSEA. This CDR3 reads CSFGLANTGELFF. DNA of the CDR3: TGCAGCTTTGGACTGGCGAACACCGGGGAGCTGTTTTTT.

This clonotype came up a few times. The chain is built from TRBV5-1 and TRBJ1-5, with D possibly matching TRBD1 (5 bases). CDR1 is SGHRS and CDR2 is YFSETQ in the germline V gene. V was pared by 0 bases and J by 9 bases, with 10 bases between. The CDR3 extends over 13 amino acids. The CDR3 sequence is CASSLAGALPQHF. As DNA, the CDR3 is TGCGCCAGCAGCTTGGCCGGGGCCCTGCCCCAGCATTTT.

This clonotype was seen many times. The V call is TRBV4-3, the J call TRBJ2-5; D is perhaps TRBD2 (5 bases). Between the trimmed V and J ends, which lost 1 base and 0 bases, there was a span of 6 bases. Per the germline V gene, CDR1 is LGHNA and CDR2 is YSLEER. The CDR3 has 14 residues. In nucleotides, the CDR3 is TGCGCCAGCAGCCAAGGGACTTACCAAGAGACCCAGTACTTC. Translating gives CASSQGTYQETQYF.

The sample holds a few counts of this clonotype. The chain is built from TRBV28 and TRBJ2-7; TRBD1 is a possible D gene (5 bases). V lost 6 bases to trimming and J lost 2 bases, with 17 bases between them. Germline CDR1 MDHEN, CDR2 SYDVKM. The CDR3 is 15 residues long. The CDR3 sequence: CASSQGGKVTYEQYV. DNA for the CDR3: TGTGCCAGCAGCCAGGGTGGAAAAGTGACCTACGAGCAGTACGTC.

The J gene is TRBJ1-2, the V gene TRBV4-1; D gene ambiguous. V lost 5 bases to trimming and J lost 1 base, with 14 bases between them. This CDR3 is built from 15 residues. Germline CDR1 MGHRA, CDR2 YSYEKL. The CDR3 DNA reads as TGCGCCAGCAGCACCCAGTCAGATCTTAACTATGGCTACACCTTC. Translated: CASSTQSDLNYGYTF.

This clonotype was observed a handful of times. V gene TRBV7-2 combines with J gene TRBJ1-1; D remains ambiguous. The CDR3 extends over 13 amino acids. The germline V gene encodes CDR1 SGHTA and CDR2 FQGNSA. V lost 0 bases and J 4 bases, leaving 6 bases between the germline ends. Here the CDR3 reads CASSLARATEAFF. The CDR3 region has the DNA TGTGCCAGCAGCTTAGCGCGGGCCACTGAAGCTTTCTTT.

This clonotype was counted at least ten times. This sequence joins TRBV3-1 and TRBJ2-2, with TRBD1 matching over 8 bases. The CDR3 covers 16 residues. Looked up from germline, CDR1 is LGHDT and CDR2 is YNNKEL (reference sequence). Losses at the gene ends were 1 base for V and 4 bases for J; bases not matched to a gene: 5. CDR3 in DNA: TGTGCCAGCAGCCAAGGTCCAGGGGGCCGCACCGGGGAGCTGTTTTTT. It specifies CASSQGPGGRTGELFF.

The chain combines TRBV3-1 with TRBJ2-1; TRBD2 aligns across 7 bases. CDR1 and CDR2 from the germline V gene are LGHDT and YNNKEL (reference sequence). J gave up 8 bases and V 6 bases, and 13 bases lay outside the gene matches. The CDR3 totals 15 residues. CDR3 nucleotides: TGTGCCAGCAGTAGGCCAGCGGGGTTGAGGGATGAGCAGTTCTTC. This encodes CASSRPAGLRDEQFF.